This T cell receptor beta chain was identified in a study of Graves' ophthalmopathy and Graves' hyperthyroidism. Investigators amplified TCR beta CDR3 regions from RNA transcripts. The authors performed first-round RT-PCR with HTBI primers and then a second-round multiplex PCR. TCRdb recomputed calls from the multiplex PCR reads with MiXCR, one row per CDR3 protein. Among about 420,000 distinct CDR3 sequences listed, around 21% were seen once. From germline, CDR1 is MNHEY and CDR2 SVGAGI. V gave up 4 bases and J gave up 2 bases; unmatched junction bases: 8. There are 15 residues in the CDR3. The table lists this clonotype with many counts.

This TCR was recovered from a woman younger than 30 with stable Graves' hyperthyroidism. This chain uses TRBV6-5 with TRBJ2-7; 7 bases match TRBD1. Sequencing was performed on peripheral blood. DNA for the CDR3: TGTGCCAGCAGTTCGAAGACAGGGAGACCCTACGAGCAGTACTTC. It codes for CASSSKTGRPYEQYF.